The clone carrying this T cell receptor (beta chain) was counted at least ten times. Antigen: not known. The sample comes from a study of Graves' ophthalmopathy and Graves' hyperthyroidism. Study observations and caveats: Using 13 signatures, a model distinguished ophthalmopathy from stable hyperthyroidism, reaching just under 90% sensitivity and 81.08% specificity.

The authors amplified TCR beta CDR3 regions, and they did so from RNA transcripts for repertoire sequencing. Following a first-round RT-PCR that used HTBI primers, a second-round multiplex PCR was carried out. TCRdb re-called the multiplex PCR reads with MiXCR, one entry per CDR3 protein. The table shows approximately 160,000 distinct CDR3 sequences, with approximately 40% occurring only once. A volume of 10 ml of fresh peripheral blood supplied the PBMCs. Trimming took 4 bases from V and 3 from J; bases not matched to a gene: 5. The germline CDR1 and CDR2 sequences are SGHRS and YFSETQ. CDR3 length: 14 amino acids.

This chain connects TRBV5-1 to TRBJ2-7, with 9 bases identical to TRBD1. Input material: peripheral blood. The source is a man aged 25-45 years with Graves' ophthalmopathy. CDR3 DNA: TGCGCCAGCAGCATGCCGGGACAGGGCTACGAGCAGTACTTC. This encodes CASSMPGQGYEQYF.